The rows below give T cell receptor beta chains drawn from one sample of a study of technical replicates of blood from a handful of donors. Libraries were prepared by immunoSEQ multiplex PCR; TCRdb keeps only in-frame clonotypes and omits some of them. The table records about 69,000 clones, around 90% of them present only once. The sequenced sample was PBMCs. These receptors were taken from a human donor in good health. Some clones in this sample may be carry-over from other donors' samples. Each CDR3 is given without its conserved first and last residue. Some rows have no size entry. The others give once, few or many, or a class for an expanded clone.

J: TRBJ1-3
length: 13
V: TRBV6-5
size: few
CDR3: ASSYEGRAGNTIY

J: TRBJ1-1
length: 12
V: TRBV7-8
size: .
CDR3: ASSPRGANTEAF

J: TRBJ1-2
length: 13
V: TRBV2
size: .
CDR3: ASRWSFAEKDGYT

J: TRBJ2-1
length: 14
V: TRBV6-1
size: .
CDR3: ASSELSGGAKNEQF

J: TRBJ2-1
length: 14
V: TRBV15
size: .
CDR3: ATSRDLASGRAVRF

J: TRBJ2-1
length: 12
V: TRBV5-1
size: .
CDR3: ASTAGGGYNEQF

J: TRBJ1-6
length: 12
V: TRBV5-5
size: .
CDR3: ASSFRQGYSPLH

J: TRBJ2-4
length: 14
V: TRBV5-1
size: .
CDR3: ASSLEGGSGKNIQY

J: TRBJ2-7
length: 13
V: TRBV6-5
size: .
CDR3: ASSRAGQGAYEQY

J: TRBJ2-5
length: 14
V: TRBV6-1
size: .
CDR3: ASSGGLALQQETQY

J: TRBJ2-7
length: 12
V: TRBV4-3
size: .
CDR3: ASSQERRGGDHH

J: TRBJ2-7
length: 13
V: TRBV5-1
size: once
CDR3: ASSELADGSYEQY

J: TRBJ1-3
length: 13
V: TRBV7-2
size: .
CDR3: ASSWDTASGNTIY

J: TRBJ2-7
length: 13
V: TRBV5-1
size: .
CDR3: ASSIGTAFSYEQY

J: TRBJ1-2
length: 10
V: TRBV2
size: few
CDR3: ASSRDSHGYT

J: TRBJ1-1
length: 14
V: TRBV18
size: once
CDR3: ASSPFGELMNTEAF

J: TRBJ1-5
length: 11
V: TRBV2
size: .
CDR3: ASSRGADQPQH

J: TRBJ1-1
length: 13
V: TRBV6-6
size: few
CDR3: ASSYSTGGGTEAF

J: TRBJ2-3
length: 16
V: TRBV18
size: .
CDR3: ASSPGLAGGLFTDTQY

J: TRBJ2-5
length: 14
V: TRBV2
size: .
CDR3: ASSEGIAGGQETQY

J: TRBJ1-1
length: 14
V: TRBV14
size: .
CDR3: ASSPWDRGLGTEAF

J: TRBJ2-2
length: 14
V: TRBV6-5
size: .
CDR3: ASSYSPGQVTGELF

J: TRBJ2-1
length: 13
V: TRBV11-2
size: .
CDR3: ASSSEASSYNEQF

J: TRBJ2-3
length: 12
V: TRBV6-6
size: .
CDR3: ASTASGGTDTQY

J: TRBJ2-5
length: 14
V: TRBV30
size: .
CDR3: AWRPGLAGGPETQY

J: TRBJ1-2
length: 15
V: TRBV9
size: once
CDR3: ASSVGDRAVRAYGYT

J: TRBJ1-5
length: 11
V: TRBV28
size: .
CDR3: ASSEVGNQPQH

J: TRBJ2-7
length: 13
V: TRBV5-1
size: .
CDR3: ASSRQSSGTYEQY

J: TRBJ1-1
length: 12
V: TRBV6-1
size: .
CDR3: ASRSRVGATEAF

J: TRBJ1-5
length: 12
V: TRBV28
size: .
CDR3: ASSADRGLQPQH

J: TRBJ1-1
length: 13
V: TRBV6-5
size: .
CDR3: ASSFTGTTNTEAF

J: TRBJ1-1
length: 12
V: TRBV2
size: .
CDR3: ASSDGGRETEAF

J: TRBJ2-5
length: 12
V: TRBV5-1
size: .
CDR3: ASSAGHPQETQY

J: TRBJ1-1
length: 13
V: TRBV30
size: once
CDR3: AWRQTGGSGTEAF

J: TRBJ2-7
length: 14
V: TRBV11-1
size: .
CDR3: ASSRLTGTGVSEQY

J: TRBJ1-4
length: 11
V: TRBV15
size: once
CDR3: ATSRDSGDKLF

J: TRBJ2-7
length: 13
V: TRBV10-3
size: .
CDR3: AISEFTSGPYEQY

J: TRBJ2-3
length: 13
V: TRBV5-5
size: .
CDR3: ASTLAGSSTDTQY

J: TRBJ2-5
length: 11
V: TRBV4-2
size: .
CDR3: ASSREAGETQY

J: TRBJ2-7
length: 14
V: TRBV27
size: .
CDR3: ASSSLGGGGGYEQY

J: TRBJ2-7
length: 15
V: TRBV4-1
size: .
CDR3: ASSQGETSGGHDEQY

J: TRBJ2-7
length: 15
V: TRBV11-2
size: .
CDR3: ASSLDLTSSGGYEQY

J: TRBJ2-5
length: 13
V: TRBV18
size: .
CDR3: ASSPLAGGQETQY

J: TRBJ2-2
length: 15
V: TRBV18
size: .
CDR3: ASSPLSGALNTGELF

J: TRBJ2-7
length: 9
V: TRBV6-1
size: .
CDR3: ASGQVYEQY

J: TRBJ2-3
length: 13
V: TRBV28
size: .
CDR3: ASSLPGLARDTQY

J: TRBJ1-2
length: 12
V: TRBV7-2
size: .
CDR3: ASSRDRPNYGYT

J: TRBJ2-1
length: 15
V: TRBV10-3
size: .
CDR3: AITKNLAGGSNNEQF

J: TRBJ1-1
length: 11
V: TRBV30
size: .
CDR3: AWRFDAVAEAF

J: TRBJ2-7
length: 13
V: TRBV2
size: .
CDR3: ASSESPDRDHEQY

J: TRBJ2-1
length: 16
V: TRBV7-3
size: once
CDR3: ASSLTTSGGPSYNEQF

J: TRBJ2-1
length: 14
V: TRBV6-1
size: .
CDR3: ASSALRGSSYNEQF

J: TRBJ2-7
length: 10
V: TRBV7-6
size: .
CDR3: ASSQTGIEQY

J: TRBJ2-1
length: 12
V: TRBV5-1
size: .
CDR3: ASSLALAGVEQF

J: TRBJ2-2
length: 11
V: TRBV7-9
size: .
CDR3: ASSTPGSGELF